This TCR beta chain was obtained from a study of beta chain features in type 1 diabetes. Sorting of CD4+ naive, central memory, regulatory and stem cell-like memory cells was performed via CD45RO/CCR7/CD25/CD127/CD95/CD27. Each of the sorted populations had a purity greater than 95%. The V and J ends lost 0 bases and 5 bases respectively, with 23 bases between them. The CDR3 consists of 19 residues. The V gene's germline CDR1 is MRHNA and CDR2 SNTAGT. Study-level findings and limits: TCRB repertoires of naive, central memory and Treg cells appeared more similar among patients than among healthy donors.

The isolated RNA, all of it, was reverse transcribed, so expressed TCRB transcripts were what got sequenced. Here immunoSEQ multiplex PCR was the method, and the copy in TCRdb shows in-frame clones only, minus some. Of approximately 84,000 clones in the sample, 25% to 35% were seen once. Details on this clone: Its matching antigen is unknown.

Sequenced material: stem cell memory CD4+ T cells from blood. The V and J genes are TRBV6-4 and TRBJ1-5; no clear D gene. This TCR derives from a woman between 18 and 29 years old in good health. The CDR3 region has the DNA TGTGCCAGCAGTGACTCCGGGAGGGCCGATGAAAAGGTCCATCAGCCCCAGCATTTT. It encodes CASSDSGRADEKVHQPQHF.